This T cell receptor (beta chain) was sequenced for a study of regulatory T cells in long-lasting Graves disease. Time point specified: newly diagnosed GD, antithyroid drugs for less than 3 months. With RNA extracted from PBMCs as input, the TCR library was made. Germline V CDR1 and CDR2: ENHRY, SYGVKD. Trimming took off 6 bases at V and 0 bases at J, with 15 bases between the two ends. This CDR3 has 16 amino acids. Combining iRepertoire HTBI primers with Arm-PCR of CDR3 regions, the authors built TCR beta libraries. TCRdb re-analysed the multiplex PCR reads in MiXCR, keeping a single row per CDR3 protein. Found here are 300,000 to 400,000 distinct CDR3 sequences, roughly a sixth of them singletons; the top ten hold roughly 27%. This clonotype was seen repeatedly, ten times or more. The sample was also linked to a second study, of T cells in Graves' hyperthyroidism and ophthalmopathy.

This TCR was sampled from a middle-aged man with Graves disease. The sample consisted of peripheral blood mononuclear cells (PBMCs), taken at new diagnosis, from a patient treated with antithyroid drugs. V is TRBV10-3 and J is TRBJ1-5; weak D call: TRBD1 (6 bases). The DNA for the CDR3 is TGTGCCATCAGCTCGCGAGGGGGGAATAGCAATCAGCCCCAGCATTTT. It is translated as CAISSRGGNSNQPQHF.